The next 8 T cell receptor beta chains were all read from a single sample in a study of blood T cell repertoires in COVID-19. The data were produced by immunoSEQ multiplex PCR, yet TCRdb's version contains in-frame clones alone and is incomplete. The sample includes about 430,000 clones, more than 70% seen only once; the top ten take approximately 1.5%. The sequenced sample consisted of PBMCs or T cells enriched from blood (not recorded which). The receptor source for this set is a young woman who had been exposed to COVID-19.

The rearrangement uses TRBV25-1 and TRBJ2-7; maybe TRBD2 (5 bases). V shed 5 bases and J shed 0 bases, with 20 bases lying between them. Germline V gene data show CDR1 as MGHDK and CDR2 as SYGVNS. This CDR3 has 17 residues. The CDR3 sequence is CASSPNRPGSYSYEQYF. The CDR3 bases are TGTGCCAGCAGTCCAAACAGACCGGGAAGCTACTCCTACGAGCAGTACTTC.

The chain carries TRBV25-1 and TRBJ2-7, with D maybe TRBD1 (5 bases). The germline gives CDR1 MGHDK, CDR2 SYGVNS. The CDR3 contains 15 residues. V was clipped by 2 bases and J by 6 bases, with 17 bases between them. The CDR3 spells CASSELGDPKFEQYF. The CDR3 coding sequence is TGTGCCAGCAGTGAACTAGGGGATCCCAAATTCGAGCAGTACTTC.

The chain employs TRBV19 and TRBJ2-5; D is possibly TRBD1 (6 bases). V was clipped by 6 bases and J by 2 bases, with 19 bases between them. The CDR3 runs 16 residues. Per germline, CDR1 LNHDA and CDR2 SQIVND (reference sequence). CDR3 DNA: TGTGCCAGTAGCCCAAATTACGCTGGACAGCAAGAGACCCAGTACTTC. This sequence encodes CASSPNYAGQQETQYF. Supplemented by reference TRBV19 and TRBJ2-5, the full variable domain reads DGGITQSPKYLFRKEGQNVTLSCEQNLNHDAMYWYRQDPGQGLRLIYYSQIVNDFQKGDIAEGYSVSREKKESFPLTVTSAQKNPTAFYLCASSPNYAGQQETQYFGPGTRLLVL.

V gene TRBV28 combines with J gene TRBJ1-5; 10 bases map to TRBD1. Germline values: CDR1 MDHEN, CDR2 SYDVKM. With V trimmed by 5 bases and J by 3 bases, 7 bases remained unmatched. CDR3 length: 16 amino acids. CDR3 residues: CASSLAGTGVNQPQHF. In DNA, the CDR3 is TGTGCCAGCAGTCTAGCTGGGACAGGGGTCAATCAGCCCCAGCATTTT.

The rearrangement joins TRBV24-1 to TRBJ2-7; TRBD2 aligns across 8 bases. With V trimmed by 4 bases and J by 0 bases, 7 bases remained unmatched. Germline assignment: CDR1 KGHDR and CDR2 SFDVKD. The CDR3 has 16 amino acids. The CDR3 bases are TGTGCCACCAGTGACCCCACGGGGGGGGACTCCTACGAGCAGTACTTC. Its translation is CATSDPTGGDSYEQYF.

This clone turned up a few times. The rearrangement joins TRBV4-3 to TRBJ1-2, with 8 bases lining up with TRBD1. With V trimmed by 4 bases and J by 2 bases, 6 bases remained unmatched. This CDR3 has 15 amino acids. CDR1 LGHNA and CDR2 YSLEER come from the germline V gene. CDR3 loop: CASSPTGEWNYGYTF. The CDR3 DNA sequence: TGCGCCAGCAGCCCGACAGGGGAGTGGAACTATGGCTACACCTTC.

The V call is TRBV6-2 or TRBV6-3, the J call TRBJ2-2, with 13 bases identical to TRBD2. V shed 4 bases, J shed 5 bases, and the junction held 10 bases outside the gene matches. Per the germline V gene, CDR1 is MNHEY and CDR2 is SVGEGT. This CDR3 region has 18 residues. CDR3 region: CASSSLWTSGSRTGELFF. As DNA, the CDR3 is TGTGCCAGCAGTTCCCTATGGACTAGCGGGAGTCGAACCGGGGAGCTGTTTTTT.

This clone occurred a few times. The chain has TRBV7-9 and TRBJ2-1; 7 bases are a match to TRBD2. Losses at the gene ends were 5 bases for V and 0 bases for J; bases not matched to a gene: 4. Germline loops: CDR1 SEHNR, CDR2 FQNEAQ (reference sequence). The CDR3 is made up of 15 amino acids. CDR3 region: CASSPRGSSYNEQFF. Written as DNA, the CDR3 is TGTGCCAGCAGCCCGCGGGGGAGCTCCTACAATGAGCAGTTCTTC.